Below, one TCR beta chain is given with its context. Its cognate antigen is unknown. Generated by immunoSEQ multiplex PCR, the TCRdb table keeps only in-frame clones and is missing some. The sample holds tens of thousands of clones, around 89% seen once. With 9 bases clipped from V and 4 bases from J, the junction kept 5 bases outside the gene matches. CDR1 is MDHEN and CDR2 is SYDVKM in the germline V gene. The CDR3 contains 13 residues. The entry originates in a study of OX40 agonist ivuxolimab in advanced cancers. Overall study findings and caveats: Compared with CD4+, CD8+ T cells on average had more expanded clones.

The receptor was isolated from an adult with an advanced solid tumor such as melanoma, head and neck, liver or kidney cancer. This specimen consisted of CD4+ or CD8+ T cells sorted from blood, obtained in a trial of the OX40 agonist ivuxolimab. The rearrangement uses TRBV28 and TRBJ2-7; 11 bases map to TRBD2. CDR3 protein: CASRTSGLYEQYF. CDR3 nucleotides: TGTGCCAGTCGGACTAGCGGGTTATACGAGCAGTACTTC.